Listed here are 10 T cell receptor beta chains from one sample, sequenced in a study of blood T cell repertoires in COVID-19. The repertoire was sequenced with immunoSEQ multiplex PCR; TCRdb's copy has only in-frame clones and lacks some. There are about 190,000 clones in the sample; 75% to 90% occur only once, and approximately 6.9% lies in the top ten. Specimen: peripheral blood. The origin of the receptors is a man in his 60s with acute or convalescent COVID-19.

This clone showed up just once. The CDR3, as DNA: TGCAGCGTTAAACACCCGGGACAGAGCTCCTACAATGAGCAGTTCTTC. Its translation is CSVKHPGQSSYNEQFF. V is TRBV29-1 and J is TRBJ2-1, with 7 bases lining up with TRBD1. V was clipped by 5 bases and J by 0 bases; unmatched bases: 10. The germline V gene encodes CDR1 SQVTM and CDR2 ANQGSEA. This CDR3 comprises 16 residues.

The V gene is TRBV15, the J gene TRBJ1-4; D is unclear. Trimming stripped 3 bases from V and 4 bases from J, with 12 bases between. The CDR3 is 15 amino acids. Germline V lookup: CDR1 LNHNV, CDR2 YYDKDF (reference sequence). In DNA form, the CDR3 reads TGTGCCACCAGCAGTCTAGAGGGAGGTAATGAAAAACTGTTTTTT. This gives the protein CATSSLEGGNEKLFF.

The genes are TRBV7-2 and TRBJ2-7; weak D call: TRBD2 (6 bases). Germline lookup yields CDR1 SGHTA and CDR2 FQGNSA. Trimming pared 2 bases from V and 6 bases from J, leaving 8 bases between. This CDR3 spans 12 amino acids. The CDR3 reads CASSLRETEQYF. The DNA for the CDR3 is TGTGCCAGCAGCTTACGGGAGACCGAGCAGTACTTC.

The CDR3 sequence: CASSPGGTDTQYF. The CDR3 DNA is TGTGCCAGTAGCCCGGGAGGCACAGATACGCAGTATTTT. This chain uses TRBV19 with TRBJ2-3; weak D call: TRBD2 (6 bases). Germline CDR1 LNHDA, CDR2 SQIVND (reference sequence). CDR3 length equals 13 residues. V was trimmed by 6 bases and J by 1 base, leaving 8 bases between them.

This clone was observed a single time. The V and J genes are TRBV11-3 and TRBJ2-5, with TRBD2 identical over 10 bases. Trimming removed 1 base from V and 4 bases from J; junction bases left unmatched: 12. CDR3 size: 18 residues. Germline V lookup: CDR1 SGHNT, CDR2 YENEEA. DNA of the CDR3: TGTGCCAGCAGCTTAGGGTTAATGGGACTAGCGAGAGGAGAGACCCAGTACTTC. Translation: CASSLGLMGLARGETQYF.

The chain joins TRBV6-5 to TRBJ2-7, with D unresolved. With 6 bases removed from V and 1 base from J, the gap between germline ends came to 13 bases. Germline CDR1 reads MNHEY; CDR2 reads SVGAGI. The CDR3 spans 14 residues. The CDR3 bases are TGTGCCAGCAGACCAGCGATCCTTTCCTACGAGCAGTACTTC. Translating gives CASRPAILSYEQYF.

This chain uses TRBV19 with TRBJ2-5, with 7 nucleotides matching TRBD1. The CDR3 covers 14 residues. Germline V gene sequence: CDR1 LNHDA, CDR2 SQIVND (reference sequence). V gave up 5 bases and J gave up 4 bases; unmatched junction bases: 7. The CDR3 here is CASSRDSHGETQYF. For the CDR3, the DNA is TGTGCCAGTAGTCGGGACAGCCACGGAGAGACCCAGTACTTC.

J is TRBJ1-5 and V is TRBV19; 10 bases align to TRBD1. The junction had 6 bases not matched to a gene; V was cut back by 4 bases and J by 3 bases. The CDR3 runs to 16 residues. Germline loops: CDR1 LNHDA, CDR2 SQIVND (reference sequence). CDR3 DNA: TGTGCCAGTAGTACCCGGGACAGGGGCGACAATCAGCCCCAGCATTTT. It encodes CASSTRDRGDNQPQHF.

The chain links TRBV6-2 or TRBV6-3 to TRBJ2-7; D may be TRBD2 (6 bases). The CDR3 loop spans 15 amino acids. V was shortened by 0 bases and J by 3 bases, with 12 bases between the two germline ends. Germline CDR1 and CDR2: MNHEY and SVGEGT. This chain's CDR3 is CASSYSGGMGYEQYF. CDR3 sequence (DNA): TGTGCCAGCAGTTACTCGGGGGGAATGGGCTACGAGCAGTACTTC.

This clone appeared a single time. The chain joins TRBV2 to TRBJ2-1, with TRBD2 identical over 7 bases. The length of the CDR3 is 14 residues. Looked up from germline, CDR1 is SNHLY and CDR2 is FYNNEI. J gave up 6 bases and V 0 bases, and 2 bases lay outside the gene matches. CDR3 in amino acids: CASSEAGGGNEQFF. CDR3 bases: TGTGCCAGCAGTGAAGCTGGGGGGGGCAATGAGCAGTTCTTC.